This TCR beta chain appears in the sequencing data of a study of blood T cell repertoires in COVID-19. Turning to the study itself: The origin of the acute and convalescent COVID-19 samples was the United States, Italy and Spain. From T cells, B-cell-depleted T cells, or PBMCs came the material, which was cDNA or gDNA.

The germline V and J ends were trimmed by 3 bases and 3 bases, with 8 bases remaining between them. CDR1 is SGHNT and CDR2 is YENEEA in the germline V gene. This CDR3 has 13 residues. In the authors' workflow: Scientists estimated how many nucleated cells there were by amplifying reference gene primers. Clones were read by immunoSEQ multiplex PCR, and TCRdb kept only the in-frame ones, dropping some. V, J and clone size were drawn from that table, and D and trimming were deduced from the DNA. The sample lists about 32,000 clones, approximately 86% occurring once. The sequenced material came from peripheral blood. The source of this sequence is an elderly woman with active or convalescent COVID-19. The rearrangement links TRBV11-3 to TRBJ1-1; D unclear. DNA for the CDR3: TGTGCCAGCAGCTTCCGGGAGGACACTGAAGCTTTCTTT. Protein sequence: CASSFREDTEAFF. Filled out from reference TRBV11-3 and TRBJ1-1, the complete variable domain reads EAGVVQSPRYKIIEKKQPVAFWCNPISGHNTLYWYLQNLGQGPELLIRYENEEAVDDSQLPKDRFSAERLKGVDSTLKIQPAELGDSAVYLCASSFREDTEAFFGQGTRLTVV.